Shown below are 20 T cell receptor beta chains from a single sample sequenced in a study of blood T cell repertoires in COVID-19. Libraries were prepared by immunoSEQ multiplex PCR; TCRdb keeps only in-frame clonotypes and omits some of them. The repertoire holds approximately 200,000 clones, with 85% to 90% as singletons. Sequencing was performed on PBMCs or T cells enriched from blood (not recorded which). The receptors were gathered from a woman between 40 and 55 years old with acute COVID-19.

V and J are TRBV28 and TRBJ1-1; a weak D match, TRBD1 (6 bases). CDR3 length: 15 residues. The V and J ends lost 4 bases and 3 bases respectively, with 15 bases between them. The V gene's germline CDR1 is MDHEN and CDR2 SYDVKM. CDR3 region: CASSSPGGRDTEAFF. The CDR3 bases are TGTGCCAGCAGTTCGCCCGGGGGGCGAGACACTGAAGCTTTCTTT.

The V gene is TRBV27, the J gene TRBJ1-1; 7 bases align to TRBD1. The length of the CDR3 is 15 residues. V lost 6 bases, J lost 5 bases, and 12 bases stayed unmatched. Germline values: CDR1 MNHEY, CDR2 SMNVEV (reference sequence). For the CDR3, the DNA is TGTGCCAGCAGCAGAAGACAGGGACCGGGGACTGAAGCTTTCTTT. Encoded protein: CASSRRQGPGTEAFF.

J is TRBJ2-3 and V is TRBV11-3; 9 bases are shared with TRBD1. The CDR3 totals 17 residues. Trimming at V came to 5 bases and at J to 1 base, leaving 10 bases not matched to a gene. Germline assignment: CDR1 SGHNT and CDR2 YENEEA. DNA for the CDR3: TGTGCCAGCAGCGCCCCACAGGGGGCGATTGGCACAGATACGCAGTATTTT. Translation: CASSAPQGAIGTDTQYF.

The CDR3 loop reads CASSQDQLELTDTQYF. The CDR3 region has the DNA TGCGCCAGCAGCCAAGATCAGCTAGAACTCACAGATACGCAGTATTTT. The V gene is TRBV4-3, the J gene TRBJ2-3; unclear D gene. V was shortened by 0 bases and J by 2 bases, with 12 bases between the two germline ends. This CDR3 spans 16 amino acids. The germline CDR1 and CDR2 sequences are LGHNA and YSLEER.

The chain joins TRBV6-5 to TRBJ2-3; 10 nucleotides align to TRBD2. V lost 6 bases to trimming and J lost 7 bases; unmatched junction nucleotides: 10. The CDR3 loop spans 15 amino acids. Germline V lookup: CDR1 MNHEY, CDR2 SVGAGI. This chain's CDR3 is CASRGAGGPLYTQYF. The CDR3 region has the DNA TGTGCCAGCAGGGGAGCGGGAGGGCCTCTTTATACGCAGTATTTT.

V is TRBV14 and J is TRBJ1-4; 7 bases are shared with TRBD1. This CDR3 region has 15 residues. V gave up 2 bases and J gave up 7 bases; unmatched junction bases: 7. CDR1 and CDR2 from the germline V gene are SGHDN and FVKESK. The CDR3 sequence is CASSQNRGRGEKLFF. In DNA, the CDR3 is TGTGCCAGCAGCCAAAACAGGGGAAGGGGTGAAAAACTGTTTTTT. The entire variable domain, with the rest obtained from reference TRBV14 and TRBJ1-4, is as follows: EAGVTQFPSHSVIEKGQTVTLRCDPISGHDNLYWYRRVMGKEIKFLLHFVKESKQDESGMPNNRFLAERTGGTYSTLKVQPAELEDSGVYFCASSQNRGRGEKLFFGSGTQLSVL.

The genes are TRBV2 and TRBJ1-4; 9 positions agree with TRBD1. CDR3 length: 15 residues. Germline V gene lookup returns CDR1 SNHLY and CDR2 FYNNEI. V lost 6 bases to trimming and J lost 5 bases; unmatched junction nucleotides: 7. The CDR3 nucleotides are TGTGCCAGCAGGAGAGGACAGGGGAGAAATGAAAAACTGTTTTTT. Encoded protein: CASRRGQGRNEKLFF.

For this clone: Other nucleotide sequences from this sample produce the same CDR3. The CDR3 coding sequence is TGCGCCAGCAGCTTGGAGGCAGGGAGGTCTGAAGCTTTCTTT. Its protein is CASSLEAGRSEAFF. The chain carries TRBV5-1 and TRBJ1-1, with D possibly being TRBD1 (5 bases). The CDR3 length is 14 residues. The germline V gene encodes CDR1 SGHRS and CDR2 YFSETQ. Deletions cut 0 bases from V and 6 bases from J, with 12 bases between. Variable domain in full (rest from reference TRBV5-1 and TRBJ1-1): KAGVTQTPRYLIKTRGQQVTLSCSPISGHRSVSWYQQTPGQGLQFLFEYFSETQRNKGNFPGRFSGRQFSNSRSEMNVSTLELGDSALYLCASSLEAGRSEAFFGQGTRLTVV.

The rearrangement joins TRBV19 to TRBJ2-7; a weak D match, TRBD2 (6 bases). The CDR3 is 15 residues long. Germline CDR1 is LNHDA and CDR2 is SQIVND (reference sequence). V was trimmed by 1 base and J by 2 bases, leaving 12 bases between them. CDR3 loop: CASSIGPRGTYEQYF. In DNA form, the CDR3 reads TGTGCCAGTAGTATAGGGCCCCGGGGGACCTACGAGCAGTACTTC.

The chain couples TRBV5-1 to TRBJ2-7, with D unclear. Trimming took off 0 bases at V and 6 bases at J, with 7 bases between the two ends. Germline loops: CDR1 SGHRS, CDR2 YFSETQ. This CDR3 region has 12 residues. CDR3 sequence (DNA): TGCGCCAGCAGCTTGGTTTCCGGCGAGCAGTACTTC. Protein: CASSLVSGEQYF.

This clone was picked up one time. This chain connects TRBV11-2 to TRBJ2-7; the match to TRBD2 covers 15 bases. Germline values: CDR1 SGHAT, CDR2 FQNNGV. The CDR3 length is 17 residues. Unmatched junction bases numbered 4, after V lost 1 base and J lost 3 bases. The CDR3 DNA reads TGTGCCAGCAGCTTAGGAGGACTAGCGGGGGGGATCTACGAGCAGTACTTC. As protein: CASSLGGLAGGIYEQYF.

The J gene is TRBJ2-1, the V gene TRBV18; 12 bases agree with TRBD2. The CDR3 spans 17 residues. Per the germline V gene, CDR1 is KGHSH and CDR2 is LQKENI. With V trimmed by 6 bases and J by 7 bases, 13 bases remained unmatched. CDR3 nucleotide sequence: TGTGCCAGCTCCCCTGAGGGCCTAGCGGGAGGGAGTAATGAGCAGTTCTTC. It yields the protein CASSPEGLAGGSNEQFF.

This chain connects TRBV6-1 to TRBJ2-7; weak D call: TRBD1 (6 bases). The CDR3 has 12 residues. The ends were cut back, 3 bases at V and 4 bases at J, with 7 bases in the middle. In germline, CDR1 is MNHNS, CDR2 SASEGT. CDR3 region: CASSDRGYEQYF. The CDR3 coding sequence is TGTGCCAGCAGTGACAGGGGTTACGAGCAGTACTTC.

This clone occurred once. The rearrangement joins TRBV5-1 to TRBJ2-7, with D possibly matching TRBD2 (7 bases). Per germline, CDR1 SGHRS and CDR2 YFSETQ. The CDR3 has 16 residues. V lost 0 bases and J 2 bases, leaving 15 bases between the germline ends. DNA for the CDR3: TGCGCCAGCAGCTTGGAGGCCGGGGGGCTCGCCTACGAGCAGTACTTC. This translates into CASSLEAGGLAYEQYF.

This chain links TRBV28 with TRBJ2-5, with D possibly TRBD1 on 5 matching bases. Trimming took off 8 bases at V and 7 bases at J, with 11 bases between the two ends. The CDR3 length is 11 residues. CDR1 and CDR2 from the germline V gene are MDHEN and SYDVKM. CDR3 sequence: CASHSQGTQYF. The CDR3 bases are TGTGCCAGCCACTCTCAGGGGACCCAGTACTTC.

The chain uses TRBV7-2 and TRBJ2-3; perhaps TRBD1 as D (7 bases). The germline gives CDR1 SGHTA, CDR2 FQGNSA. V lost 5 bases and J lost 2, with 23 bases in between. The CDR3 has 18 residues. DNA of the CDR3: TGTGCCAGCAGCGGTCTACAGGGGATACTAGCAAACACAGATACGCAGTATTTT. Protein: CASSGLQGILANTDTQYF.

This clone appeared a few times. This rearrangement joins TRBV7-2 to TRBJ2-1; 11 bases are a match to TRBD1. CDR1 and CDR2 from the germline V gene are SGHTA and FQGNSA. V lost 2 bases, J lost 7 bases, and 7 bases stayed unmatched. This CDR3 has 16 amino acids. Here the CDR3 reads CASSLLGTGGSNEQFF. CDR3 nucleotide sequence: TGTGCCAGCAGCTTACTCGGGACAGGGGGGAGTAATGAGCAGTTCTTC.

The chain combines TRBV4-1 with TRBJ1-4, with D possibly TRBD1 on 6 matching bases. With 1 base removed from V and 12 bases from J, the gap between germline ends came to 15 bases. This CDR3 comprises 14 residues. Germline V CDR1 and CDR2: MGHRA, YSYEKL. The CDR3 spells CASSQARGGSELFF. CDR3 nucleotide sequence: TGCGCCAGCAGCCAAGCCCGGGGGGGCTCGGAACTGTTTTTT.

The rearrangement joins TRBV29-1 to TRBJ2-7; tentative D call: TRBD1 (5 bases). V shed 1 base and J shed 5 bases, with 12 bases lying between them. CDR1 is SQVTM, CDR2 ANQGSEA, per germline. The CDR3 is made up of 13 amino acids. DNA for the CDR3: TGCAGCGTTGAAGGTGGGGCTGGGGACGAGCAGTACTTC. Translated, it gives CSVEGGAGDEQYF.

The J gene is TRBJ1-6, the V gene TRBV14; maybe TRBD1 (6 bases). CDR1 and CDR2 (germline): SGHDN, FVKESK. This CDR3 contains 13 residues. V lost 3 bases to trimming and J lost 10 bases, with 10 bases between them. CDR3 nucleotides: TGTGCCAGCAGCCAGCAGGGGTACTCACCCCTCCACTTT. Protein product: CASSQQGYSPLHF. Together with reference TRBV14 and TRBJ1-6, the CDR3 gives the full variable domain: EAGVTQFPSHSVIEKGQTVTLRCDPISGHDNLYWYRRVMGKEIKFLLHFVKESKQDESGMPNNRFLAERTGGTYSTLKVQPAELEDSGVYFCASSQQGYSPLHFGNGTRLTVT.